This T cell receptor (beta chain) was retrieved from a study of shared clonotypes between healthy human individuals. CD45RO-negative CD8 cells positively selected for CCR7 made up the naive population, which excluded terminally differentiated effector memory CD45RA+ cells. After removal of 5 bases from V and 0 bases from J, the junction contained 9 bases not matched to a gene. Germline V CDR1 and CDR2: MGHDK, SYGVNS. The CDR3 consists of 16 residues. This table comes from immunoSEQ multiplex PCR, and its TCRdb copy is limited to in-frame clones, with some not included. The table records approximately 2,200,000 clones, just over 90% of them present only once.

The TCR comes from a man aged 18 to 29 in good health. Some clones in this sample may be carry-over from other donors' samples. V usage is TRBV25-1 and J usage is TRBJ1-1, with 7 bases lining up with TRBD1. The sample consisted of naive CD8+ T cells from PBMCs. DNA for the CDR3: TGTGCCAGCAGTACCTCCGGACAGGTCATGAACACTGAAGCTTTCTTT. Translated: CASSTSGQVMNTEAFF.